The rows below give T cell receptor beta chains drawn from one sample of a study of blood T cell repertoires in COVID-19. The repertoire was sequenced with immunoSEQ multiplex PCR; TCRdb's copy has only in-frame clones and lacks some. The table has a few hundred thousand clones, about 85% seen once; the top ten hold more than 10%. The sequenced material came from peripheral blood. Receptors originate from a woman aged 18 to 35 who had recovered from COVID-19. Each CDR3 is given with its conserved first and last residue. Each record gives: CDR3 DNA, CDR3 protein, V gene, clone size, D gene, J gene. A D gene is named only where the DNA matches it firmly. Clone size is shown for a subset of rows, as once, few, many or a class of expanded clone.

CDR3 DNA: TGTGCCAGCAGCTTAATACGGTACAATGAGCAGTTCTTC
CDR3 protein: CASSLIRYNEQFF
V gene: TRBV7-3
clone size: .
D gene: .
J gene: TRBJ2-1

CDR3 DNA: TGTGCCAGCAGCGTAGCCCCGACAGCTTTTTCCTACGAGCAGTACTTC
CDR3 protein: CASSVAPTAFSYEQYF
V gene: TRBV9
clone size: .
D gene: .
J gene: TRBJ2-7

CDR3 DNA: TGCGCCAGCAGCTTGGTAGCGGGATTTCTGGTGGATGAGCAGTTCTTC
CDR3 protein: CASSLVAGFLVDEQFF
V gene: TRBV5-1
clone size: .
D gene: TRBD2
J gene: TRBJ2-1

CDR3 DNA: TGTGCCAGCAGCGTCGGACTAGCCCTTGGGGCAGATACGCAGTATTTT
CDR3 protein: CASSVGLALGADTQYF
V gene: TRBV11-3
clone size: .
D gene: TRBD2
J gene: TRBJ2-3

CDR3 DNA: TGCAGCGTTGATCAGGGACAACCTGGTTATGGCTACACCTTC
CDR3 protein: CSVDQGQPGYGYTF
V gene: TRBV29-1
clone size: .
D gene: .
J gene: TRBJ1-2

CDR3 DNA: TGTGCCACCGCTAAAGGGGGGCTAGCGGGAGGGGAGCAGTTCTTC
CDR3 protein: CATAKGGLAGGEQFF
V gene: TRBV24-1
clone size: .
D gene: TRBD2
J gene: TRBJ2-1

CDR3 DNA: TGTGCCAGCAGTTTATACGCTAGCGGGCTCAAAAACATTCAGTACTTC
CDR3 protein: CASSLYASGLKNIQYF
V gene: TRBV27
clone size: .
D gene: TRBD2
J gene: TRBJ2-4

CDR3 DNA: TGCAGTGGGGAGTTCAATGAGCAGTTCTTC
CDR3 protein: CSGEFNEQFF
V gene: TRBV20-1
clone size: .
D gene: .
J gene: TRBJ2-1

CDR3 DNA: TGTGCCAGCAGCCCATCGACAGGGGTGGAACCCCTCCACTTT
CDR3 protein: CASSPSTGVEPLHF
V gene: TRBV9
clone size: .
D gene: TRBD1
J gene: TRBJ1-6

CDR3 DNA: TGTGCCAGCAGTTACTCTGGGGGGGCTCTGACCGGGGAGCTGTTTTTT
CDR3 protein: CASSYSGGALTGELFF
V gene: TRBV6-6
clone size: many
D gene: .
J gene: TRBJ2-2

CDR3 DNA: TGTGCCAGCAGCCCTGGGGCGGGAGTTAGAGTATACGAGCAGTACTTC
CDR3 protein: CASSPGAGVRVYEQYF
V gene: TRBV7-9
clone size: .
D gene: TRBD2
J gene: TRBJ2-7

CDR3 DNA: TGTGCCAGCAGTCCCCCCGGGACTATCCACTCCTACAATGAGCAGTTCTTC
CDR3 protein: CASSPPGTIHSYNEQFF
V gene: TRBV25-1
clone size: many
D gene: TRBD2
J gene: TRBJ2-1

CDR3 DNA: TGTGCATCTTCCAGGGGCTCGGGCGAGCAGTACTTC
CDR3 protein: CASSRGSGEQYF
V gene: TRBV30
clone size: .
D gene: .
J gene: TRBJ2-7

CDR3 DNA: TGTGCCTGGAGTTCGCAGGGCTACGAGCAGTACTTC
CDR3 protein: CAWSSQGYEQYF
V gene: TRBV30
clone size: .
D gene: .
J gene: TRBJ2-7

CDR3 DNA: TGTGCCAGCAGCCCGACCATACTAGCGCCCCACGGGGATACGCAGTATTTT
CDR3 protein: CASSPTILAPHGDTQYF
V gene: TRBV11-2
clone size: .
D gene: TRBD2
J gene: TRBJ2-3

CDR3 DNA: TGTGCCAGCTCACCGGCGGCAGAGCGAGAGACCCAGTACTTC
CDR3 protein: CASSPAAERETQYF
V gene: TRBV18
clone size: .
D gene: .
J gene: TRBJ2-5

CDR3 DNA: TGCAGCGTTGAATGGCTAGCGGGGTCCTCCTACGAGCAGTACTTC
CDR3 protein: CSVEWLAGSSYEQYF
V gene: TRBV29-1
clone size: few
D gene: TRBD2
J gene: TRBJ2-7

CDR3 DNA: TGTGCCAGCAGTTCCTGGCGACTAGCGGAGAGGAGAGATACGCAGTATTTT
CDR3 protein: CASSSWRLAERRDTQYF
V gene: TRBV27
clone size: once
D gene: TRBD2
J gene: TRBJ2-3

CDR3 DNA: TGTGCCAGCAGCTTAGGGACAAACACTGAAGCTTTCTTT
CDR3 protein: CASSLGTNTEAFF
V gene: TRBV7-7
clone size: .
D gene: .
J gene: TRBJ1-1

CDR3 DNA: TGTGCCACCAGTGATTCGCGGCAGGGGGCTAACTATGGCTACACCTTC
CDR3 protein: CATSDSRQGANYGYTF
V gene: TRBV24-1
clone size: once
D gene: TRBD1
J gene: TRBJ1-2

CDR3 DNA: TGTGCCAGCAGGGGGGCCGAACTGGGCGAGCAGTACTTC
CDR3 protein: CASRGAELGEQYF
V gene: TRBV2
clone size: .
D gene: .
J gene: TRBJ2-7

CDR3 DNA: TGTGCCAGCAGTTCCCATCAGACCGGAGGGAATTCACCCCTCCACTTT
CDR3 protein: CASSSHQTGGNSPLHF
V gene: TRBV27
clone size: .
D gene: .
J gene: TRBJ1-6

CDR3 DNA: TGTGCCAGCAGTTACCAGGGACAGGTTAATTCACCCCTCCACTTT
CDR3 protein: CASSYQGQVNSPLHF
V gene: TRBV6-5
clone size: .
D gene: TRBD1
J gene: TRBJ1-6

CDR3 DNA: TGTGCCAGCACCACAGGGAGGGATGAAAAACTGTTTTTT
CDR3 protein: CASTTGRDEKLFF
V gene: TRBV13
clone size: .
D gene: .
J gene: TRBJ1-4

CDR3 DNA: TGCGCCAGCAGCCCAGACAGCCTCAATCAGCCCCAGCATTTT
CDR3 protein: CASSPDSLNQPQHF
V gene: TRBV5-1
clone size: .
D gene: .
J gene: TRBJ1-5

CDR3 DNA: TGTGCCAGCTCACTCGACCCGGGTGGCAATCAGCCCCAGCATTTT
CDR3 protein: CASSLDPGGNQPQHF
V gene: TRBV18
clone size: .
D gene: .
J gene: TRBJ1-5

CDR3 DNA: TGTGCCAGCAGCCTACAGGGCACAGCTGGAAACACCATATATTTT
CDR3 protein: CASSLQGTAGNTIYF
V gene: TRBV11-2
clone size: .
D gene: .
J gene: TRBJ1-3

CDR3 DNA: TGTGCCAGCAGCTTCAGCGGGTTTGAGCAGTTCTTC
CDR3 protein: CASSFSGFEQFF
V gene: TRBV11-3
clone size: .
D gene: .
J gene: TRBJ2-1

CDR3 DNA: TGTGCCAGCAGCCAATACCCAGCCTACGAGCAGTACTTC
CDR3 protein: CASSQYPAYEQYF
V gene: TRBV14
clone size: many
D gene: .
J gene: TRBJ2-7

CDR3 DNA: TGTGCCAGCAGCCTCGGAGCGGGAGGGGGAGATACGCAGTATTTT
CDR3 protein: CASSLGAGGGDTQYF
V gene: TRBV11-2
clone size: once
D gene: TRBD2
J gene: TRBJ2-3

CDR3 DNA: TGTGCCAGCTCACCACAATCAGGGGCAGGTTATGGCTACACCTTC
CDR3 protein: CASSPQSGAGYGYTF
V gene: TRBV18
clone size: .
D gene: .
J gene: TRBJ1-2

CDR3 DNA: TGTGCCAGCAGCTGGGACAGGGGTTCCTACGAGCAGTACTTC
CDR3 protein: CASSWDRGSYEQYF
V gene: TRBV7-9
clone size: .
D gene: TRBD1
J gene: TRBJ2-7